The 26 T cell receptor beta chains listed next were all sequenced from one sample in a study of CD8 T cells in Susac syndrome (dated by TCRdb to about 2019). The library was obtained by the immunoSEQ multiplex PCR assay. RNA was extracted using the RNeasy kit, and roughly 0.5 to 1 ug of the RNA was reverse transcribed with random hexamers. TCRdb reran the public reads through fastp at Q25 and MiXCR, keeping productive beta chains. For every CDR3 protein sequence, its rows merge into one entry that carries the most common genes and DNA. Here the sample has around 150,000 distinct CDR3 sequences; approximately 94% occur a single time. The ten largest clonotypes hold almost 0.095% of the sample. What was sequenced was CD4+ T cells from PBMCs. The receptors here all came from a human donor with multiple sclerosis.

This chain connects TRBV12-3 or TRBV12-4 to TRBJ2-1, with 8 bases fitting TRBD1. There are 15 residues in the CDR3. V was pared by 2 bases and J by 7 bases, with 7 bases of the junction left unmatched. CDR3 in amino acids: CASSLLGRDRNEQFF. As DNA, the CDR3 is TGTGCCAGCAGTTTATTAGGTCGGGACAGGAATGAGCAGTTCTTC.

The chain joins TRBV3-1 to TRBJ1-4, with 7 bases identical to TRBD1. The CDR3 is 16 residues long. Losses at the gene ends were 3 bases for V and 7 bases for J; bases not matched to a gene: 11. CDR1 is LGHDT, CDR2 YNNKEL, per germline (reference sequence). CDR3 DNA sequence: TGTGCCAGCAGCCAGGATATGGCCAGGGGGGCTGAAAAACTGTTTTTT. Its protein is CASSQDMARGAEKLFF.

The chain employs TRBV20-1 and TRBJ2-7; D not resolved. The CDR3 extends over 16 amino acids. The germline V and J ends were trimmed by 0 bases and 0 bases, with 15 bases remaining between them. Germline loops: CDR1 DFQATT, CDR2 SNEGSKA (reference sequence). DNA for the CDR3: TGCAGTGCTAGAGATCAAGCCCAGCGTAACTCCTACGAGCAGTACTTC. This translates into CSARDQAQRNSYEQYF.

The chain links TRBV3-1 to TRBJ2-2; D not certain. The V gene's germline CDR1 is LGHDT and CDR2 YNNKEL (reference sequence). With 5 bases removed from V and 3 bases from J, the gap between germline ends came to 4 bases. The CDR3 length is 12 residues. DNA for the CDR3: TGTGCCAGCAGCGCATACACCGGGGAGCTGTTTTTT. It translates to CASSAYTGELFF.

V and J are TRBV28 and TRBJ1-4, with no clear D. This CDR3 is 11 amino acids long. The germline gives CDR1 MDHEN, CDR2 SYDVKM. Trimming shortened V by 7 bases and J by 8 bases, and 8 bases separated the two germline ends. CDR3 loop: CASTLGEKLFF. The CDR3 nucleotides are TGTGCCAGCACCTTAGGGGAAAAACTGTTTTTT.

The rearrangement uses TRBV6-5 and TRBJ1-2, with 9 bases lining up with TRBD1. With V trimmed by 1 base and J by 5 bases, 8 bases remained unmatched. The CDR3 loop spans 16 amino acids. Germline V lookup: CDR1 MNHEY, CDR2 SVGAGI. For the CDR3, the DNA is TGTGCCAGCAGTTACTTTACAGGGGGCTTCGGGTATGGCTACACCTTC. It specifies CASSYFTGGFGYGYTF.

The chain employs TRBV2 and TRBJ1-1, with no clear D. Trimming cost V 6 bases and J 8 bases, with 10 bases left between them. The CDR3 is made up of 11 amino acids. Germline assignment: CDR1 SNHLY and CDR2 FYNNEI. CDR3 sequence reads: CASRNQEEAFF. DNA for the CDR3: TGTGCCAGCAGAAACCAGGAGGAAGCTTTCTTT.

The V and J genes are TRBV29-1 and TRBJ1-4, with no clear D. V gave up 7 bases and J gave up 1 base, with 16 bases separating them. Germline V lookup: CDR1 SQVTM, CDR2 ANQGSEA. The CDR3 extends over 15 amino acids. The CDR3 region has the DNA TGCAGCGCGCGAAACCCCGGAGGAACTAATGAAAAACTGTTTTTT. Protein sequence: CSARNPGGTNEKLFF.

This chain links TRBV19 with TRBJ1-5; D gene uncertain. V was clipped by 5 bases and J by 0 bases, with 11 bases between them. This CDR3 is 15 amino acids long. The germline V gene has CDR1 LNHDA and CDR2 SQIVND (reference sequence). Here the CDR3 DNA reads TGTGCCAGTAGTCCCCAGCGTTTTAGCAATCAGCCCCAGCATTTT. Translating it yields CASSPQRFSNQPQHF.

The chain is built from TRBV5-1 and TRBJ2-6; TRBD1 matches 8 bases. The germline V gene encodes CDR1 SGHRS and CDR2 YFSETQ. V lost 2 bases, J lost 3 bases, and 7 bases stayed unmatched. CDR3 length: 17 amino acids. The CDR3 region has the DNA TGCGCCAGCAGCTTCGACAGGGGCATAGGTGGGGCCAACGTCCTGACTTTC. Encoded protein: CASSFDRGIGGANVLTF.

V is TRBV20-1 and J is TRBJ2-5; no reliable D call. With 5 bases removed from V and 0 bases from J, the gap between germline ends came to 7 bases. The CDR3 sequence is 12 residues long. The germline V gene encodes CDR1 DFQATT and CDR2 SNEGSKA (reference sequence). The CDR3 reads CSAATYQETQYF. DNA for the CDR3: TGCAGTGCTGCCACGTACCAAGAGACCCAGTACTTC.

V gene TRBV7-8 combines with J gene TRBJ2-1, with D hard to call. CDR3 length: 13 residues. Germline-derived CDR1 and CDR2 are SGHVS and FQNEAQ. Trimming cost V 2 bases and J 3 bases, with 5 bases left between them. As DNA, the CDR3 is TGTGCCAGCAGCTTATCCTACTACAATGAGCAGTTCTTC. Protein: CASSLSYYNEQFF.

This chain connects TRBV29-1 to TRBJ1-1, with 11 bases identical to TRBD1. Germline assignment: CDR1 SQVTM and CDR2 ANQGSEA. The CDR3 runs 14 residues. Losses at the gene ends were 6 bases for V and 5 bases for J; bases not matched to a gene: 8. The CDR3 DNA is TGCAGCGTCCAAACTGGGACAGGGGGAACTGAAGCTTTCTTT. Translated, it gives CSVQTGTGGTEAFF. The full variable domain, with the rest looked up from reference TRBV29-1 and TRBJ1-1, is SAVISQKPSRDICQRGTSLTIQCQVDSQVTMMFWYRQQPGQSLTLIATANQGSEATYESGFVIDKFPISRPNLTFSTLTVSNMSPEDSSIYLCSVQTGTGGTEAFFGQGTRLTVV.

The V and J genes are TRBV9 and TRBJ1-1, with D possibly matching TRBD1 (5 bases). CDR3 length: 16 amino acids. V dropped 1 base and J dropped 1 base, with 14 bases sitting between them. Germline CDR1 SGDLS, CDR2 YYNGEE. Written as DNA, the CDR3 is TGTGCCAGCAGCGTATCTCTTCTCGACAGGAACACTGAAGCTTTCTTT. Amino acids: CASSVSLLDRNTEAFF.

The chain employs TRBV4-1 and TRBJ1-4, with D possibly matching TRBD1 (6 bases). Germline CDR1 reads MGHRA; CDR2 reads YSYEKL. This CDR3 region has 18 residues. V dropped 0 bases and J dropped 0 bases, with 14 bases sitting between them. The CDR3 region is CASSQDLGGHATNEKLFF. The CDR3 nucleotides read TGCGCCAGCAGCCAAGATTTGGGGGGACATGCAACTAATGAAAAACTGTTTTTT.

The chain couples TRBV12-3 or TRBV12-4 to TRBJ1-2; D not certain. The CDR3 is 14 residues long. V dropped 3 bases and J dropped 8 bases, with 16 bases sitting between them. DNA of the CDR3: TGTGCCAGCAGTTTGAGGCCGATCTTCGGGGGCTACACCTTC. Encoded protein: CASSLRPIFGGYTF.

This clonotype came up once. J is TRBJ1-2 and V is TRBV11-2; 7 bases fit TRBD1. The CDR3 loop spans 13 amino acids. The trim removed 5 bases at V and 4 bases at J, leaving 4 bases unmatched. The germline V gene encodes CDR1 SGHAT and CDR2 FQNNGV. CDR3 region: CASSPGQIYGYTF. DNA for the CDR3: TGTGCCAGCAGCCCGGGACAGATCTATGGCTACACCTTC.

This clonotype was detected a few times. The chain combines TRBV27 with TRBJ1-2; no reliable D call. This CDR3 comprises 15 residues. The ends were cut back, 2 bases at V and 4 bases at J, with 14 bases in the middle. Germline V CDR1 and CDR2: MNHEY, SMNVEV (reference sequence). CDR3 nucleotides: TGTGCCAGCAGTTTAAACCCACGGAGCGCCTATGGCTACACCTTC. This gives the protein CASSLNPRSAYGYTF.

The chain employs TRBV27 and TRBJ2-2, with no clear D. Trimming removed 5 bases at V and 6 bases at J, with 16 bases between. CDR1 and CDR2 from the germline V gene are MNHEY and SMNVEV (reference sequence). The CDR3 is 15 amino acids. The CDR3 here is CASSHRGAPAGELFF. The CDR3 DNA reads TGTGCCAGCAGTCACCGAGGAGCGCCCGCCGGGGAGCTGTTTTTT.

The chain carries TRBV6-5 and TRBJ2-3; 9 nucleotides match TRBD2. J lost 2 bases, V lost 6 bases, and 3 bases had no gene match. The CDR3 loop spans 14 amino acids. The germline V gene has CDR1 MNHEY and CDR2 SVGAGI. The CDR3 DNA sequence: TGTGCCAGCAGGGGACTAGCACCCACAGATACGCAGTATTTT. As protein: CASRGLAPTDTQYF.

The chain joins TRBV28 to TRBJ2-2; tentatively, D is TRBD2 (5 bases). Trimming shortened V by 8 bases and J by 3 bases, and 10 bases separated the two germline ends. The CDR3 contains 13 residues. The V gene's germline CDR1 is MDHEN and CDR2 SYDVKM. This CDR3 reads CASWTFHTGELFF. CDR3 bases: TGTGCCAGCTGGACTTTCCACACCGGGGAGCTGTTTTTT.

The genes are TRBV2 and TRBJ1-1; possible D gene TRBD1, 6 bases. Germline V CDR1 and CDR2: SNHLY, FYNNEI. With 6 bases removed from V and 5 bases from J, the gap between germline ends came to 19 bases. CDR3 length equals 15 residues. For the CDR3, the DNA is TGTGCCAGCAGCTCCGACTTGGGGGGCGAGACTGAAGCTTTCTTT. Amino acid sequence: CASSSDLGGETEAFF.

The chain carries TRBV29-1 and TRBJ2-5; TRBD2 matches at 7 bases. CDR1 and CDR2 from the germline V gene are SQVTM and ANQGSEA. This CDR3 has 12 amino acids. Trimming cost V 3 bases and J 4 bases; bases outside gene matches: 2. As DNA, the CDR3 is TGCAGCGTTGATTTAGCGGGAGAGACCCAGTACTTC. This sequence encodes CSVDLAGETQYF.

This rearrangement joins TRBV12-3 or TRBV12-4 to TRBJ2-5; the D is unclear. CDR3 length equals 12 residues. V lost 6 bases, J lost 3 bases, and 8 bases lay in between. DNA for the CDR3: TGTGCCAGCAGGCGCCAGGAAGAGACCCAGTACTTC. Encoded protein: CASRRQEETQYF.

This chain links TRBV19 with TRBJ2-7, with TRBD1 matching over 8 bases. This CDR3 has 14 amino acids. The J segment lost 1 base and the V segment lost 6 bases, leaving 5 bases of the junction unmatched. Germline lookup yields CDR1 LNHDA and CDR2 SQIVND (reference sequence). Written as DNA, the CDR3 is TGTGCCAGTAGACCCAGGGGGCTTTCCTACGAGCAGTACTTC. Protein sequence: CASRPRGLSYEQYF.

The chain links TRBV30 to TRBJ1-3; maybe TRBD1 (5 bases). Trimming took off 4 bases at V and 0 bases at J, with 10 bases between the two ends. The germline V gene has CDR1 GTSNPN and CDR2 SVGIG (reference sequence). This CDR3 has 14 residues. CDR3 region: CAWTGTFSGNTIYF. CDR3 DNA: TGTGCCTGGACAGGGACCTTCTCTGGAAACACCATATATTTT. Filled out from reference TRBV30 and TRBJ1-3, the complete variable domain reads SQTIHQWPATLVQPVGSPLSLECTVEGTSNPNLYWYRQAAGRGLQLLFYSVGIGQISSEVPQNLSASRPQDRQFILSSKKLLLSDSGFYLCAWTGTFSGNTIYFGEGSWLTVV.